Described below is a single T cell receptor beta chain sequence and its context. What it recognizes is unknown. The length of the CDR3 is 14 residues. Trimming pared 3 bases from V and 6 bases from J, leaving 15 bases between. CDR1 LNHDA and CDR2 SQIVND come from the germline V gene (reference sequence). Repertoires were generated with immunoSEQ multiplex PCR, while TCRdb's copy carries only in-frame clones and drops some. The repertoire holds 35,000 to 50,000 clones, with roughly 90% as singletons. This specimen belongs to a study of a mutant IDH1 vaccine in newly diagnosed glioma. Across the study: Patients received vaccination from 4-6 weeks after radiotherapy alone, or with temozolomide cycles.

Time point noted: week 23, last vaccination. What each vaccine dose contained was 300 ug of mutant IDH1 20-mer peptide, accompanied by topical imiquimod. The sequence was collected from a man aged 45 to 65 with glioma. Sequencing was performed on PBMCs, taken from a glioma patient whose treatment included an IDH1 peptide vaccine. V and J are TRBV19 and TRBJ2-7; D ambiguous. CDR3 in amino acids: CASSIGGRFSEQYF. The CDR3 DNA reads as TGTGCCAGTAGTATTGGCGGACGGTTTTCCGAGCAGTACTTC.